Listed below are T cell receptor beta chains from one sample, sequenced in a study of cytomegalovirus exposure and HLA in healthy donors. Clones were sequenced by immunoSEQ multiplex PCR, and TCRdb holds only the in-frame ones, with some missing. Of around 130,000 clones in the sample, approximately 89% are singletons; the top ten hold approximately 6.4%. The sequenced material came from PBMCs. The receptors derive from a young woman in good health and CMV-seropositive. Each CDR3 is given with its conserved first and last residue. A D gene is named only where the DNA matches it firmly. The size field is filled for only some rows; it gives once, few, many or a size class.

. | TRBJ2-1 | TRBV10-3 | once | TGTGCCATCAGTGAGCCAGGTGAGCAGTTCTTC | CAISEPGEQFF
TRBD1 | TRBJ1-1 | TRBV6-5 | . | TGTGCCAGCAGTTACTCGATCGGGGCAGGGGGTGAAGCTTTCTTT | CASSYSIGAGGEAFF
. | TRBJ1-1 | TRBV6-1 | . | TGTGCCAGCTCCCTTATCCGGGGGAACACTGAAGCTTTCTTT | CASSLIRGNTEAFF
TRBD2 | TRBJ2-6 | TRBV28 | . | TGTGCCAGCATTGGCGGGGGGTTCTCTGGGGCCAACGTCCTGACTTTC | CASIGGGFSGANVLTF
. | TRBJ1-2 | TRBV6-5 | . | TGTGCCAGCAGTTACTCAGTGCAGATTAACTATGGCTACACCTTC | CASSYSVQINYGYTF
. | TRBJ2-3 | TRBV5-1 | . | TGCGCCAGCAGCCCAGGGACAGATACGCAGTATTTT | CASSPGTDTQYF
TRBD2 | TRBJ2-2 | TRBV5-1 | . | TGCGCCAGCAGCTATGTAGCGGGGGCCACCGGGGAGCTGTTTTTT | CASSYVAGATGELFF
. | TRBJ1-2 | TRBV5-6 | . | TGTGCCAGCAGCGCAGGGGTCTATGGCTACACCTTC | CASSAGVYGYTF
. | TRBJ1-1 | TRBV5-4 | . | TGTGCCAGCAGCCTCGGGAGGGGGATGAACACTGAAGCTTTCTTT | CASSLGRGMNTEAFF
. | TRBJ2-7 | TRBV2 | . | TGTGCCAGCAGTTCGCAGGGATCCGTGGACGACGAGCAGTACTTC | CASSSQGSVDDEQYF
TRBD1 | TRBJ1-2 | TRBV19 | . | TGTGCCAGTAGTGACAGGGGGTACTATGGCTACACCTTC | CASSDRGYYGYTF
TRBD1 | TRBJ1-5 | TRBV6-1 | . | TGTGCCAGCATCCATAACAGGGGTAAGGTTGAGCCCCAGCATTTT | CASIHNRGKVEPQHF
. | TRBJ1-1 | TRBV28 | once | TGTGCCAGCAATAGGTGGGCCTCGAACACTGAAGCTTTCTTT | CASNRWASNTEAFF
. | TRBJ2-7 | TRBV6-5 | once | TGTGCCAGCAGTTACCACGGGGGCTACGAGCAGTACTTC | CASSYHGGYEQYF
. | TRBJ2-7 | TRBV11-2 | . | TGTGCCAGCAGCCGCCAGGCGGGTGCGGACTCCTCCTACGAGCAGTACTTC | CASSRQAGADSSYEQYF
TRBD2 | TRBJ2-7 | TRBV4-2 | . | TGTGCCAGCAGCCTTTTACCCGGGACTAGCGGGAGCCCCTACGAGCAGTACTTC | CASSLLPGTSGSPYEQYF
. | TRBJ1-1 | TRBV5-8 | . | TGTGCCAGCAGCCACGCGGGGGGCACTGAAGCTTTCTTT | CASSHAGGTEAFF
. | TRBJ2-3 | TRBV29-1 | . | TGCAGCGTTGAGAGGGCAGCCACAGATACGCAGTATTTT | CSVERAATDTQYF
. | TRBJ2-2 | TRBV19 | . | TGTGCCAGTAGTAGCGGCGGGAACACCGGGGAGCTGTTTTTT | CASSSGGNTGELFF
. | TRBJ1-2 | TRBV19 | once | TGTGCCAGTAGCACATCAGTCGGCGGCAGGGACAACACCTTC | CASSTSVGGRDNTF
. | TRBJ1-6 | TRBV6-5 | . | TGTGCCAGCAGTTACTTGGGGGCCCTCGATAATTCACCCCTCCACTTT | CASSYLGALDNSPLHF
TRBD1 | TRBJ1-1 | TRBV5-4 | . | TGTGCCAGCAGCTTGCGGGACAGGGGAGGGACTGAAGCTTTCTTT | CASSLRDRGGTEAFF
. | TRBJ1-2 | TRBV30 | . | TGTGCCTGGAGCGGGGACAATAACTATGGCTACACCTTC | CAWSGDNNYGYTF
TRBD1 | TRBJ2-1 | TRBV9 | once | TGTGCCAGCAGCGTATTGCAGGGGGCGACAGGCAATGAGCAGTTCTTC | CASSVLQGATGNEQFF
. | TRBJ2-5 | TRBV18 | . | TGTGCCAGTTCCCGGTCGGAGACCCAGTACTTC | CASSRSETQYF
. | TRBJ2-1 | TRBV2 | once | TGTGCCAGCAGTGAAGGTGTCGGCATCCGGGGGCAGTTCTTC | CASSEGVGIRGQFF
. | TRBJ2-5 | TRBV28 | . | TGTGCCAGCAGTTTTGGTCAGGGAGGAAAAGAGACCCAGTACTTC | CASSFGQGGKETQYF
. | TRBJ1-1 | TRBV4-2 | . | TGTGCCAGCAGCCAAGATGGAGAGGGCCCGGGGACTGAAGCTTTCTTT | CASSQDGEGPGTEAFF
. | TRBJ1-2 | TRBV6-5 | . | TGTGCCAGCAGTGAGACACAGGGTCACTATGGCTACACCTTC | CASSETQGHYGYTF
. | TRBJ2-1 | TRBV5-1 | . | TGCGCCAGCAGCTCCGGGGGTTTCACCTACAATGAGCAGTTCTTC | CASSSGGFTYNEQFF
. | TRBJ1-5 | TRBV30 | . | TGTGCCTGGGAGGGAGGGGAAGGTCAGCCCCAGCATTTT | CAWEGGEGQPQHF
. | TRBJ1-2 | TRBV30 | . | TGTGCCTGGACCGCGACGGGTGGCTACACCTTC | CAWTATGGYTF
. | TRBJ2-7 | TRBV9 | . | TGTGCCAGCAGCGTAGGTGCCAGCTCCTACGAGCAGTACTTC | CASSVGASSYEQYF
. | TRBJ1-2 | TRBV30 | . | TGTGCCTGGGCCGGGGGAAACTATGGCTACACCTTC | CAWAGGNYGYTF
. | TRBJ1-5 | TRBV6-6 | . | TGTGCCAGCAGTACTAATCAGCCCCAGCATTTT | CASSTNQPQHF
. | TRBJ2-1 | TRBV5-1 | . | TGCGCCAGCAGCTTGGCCGGGACACCCAATGAGCAGTTCTTC | CASSLAGTPNEQFF
. | TRBJ1-3 | TRBV28 | . | TGTGCCAGCAGTTTACCCGGGGTAAACACCATATATTTT | CASSLPGVNTIYF
. | TRBJ1-6 | TRBV18 | . | TGTGCCAGCTCAGCAGAGGGTCCCCTCCACTTT | CASSAEGPLHF
. | TRBJ2-3 | TRBV6-5 | . | TGTGCCAGCAGTTACTCGGGGGGAAATACGCAGTATTTT | CASSYSGGNTQYF
. | TRBJ1-1 | TRBV29-1 | . | TGCAGCGCCTCATGGACAGCTACTGAAGCTTTCTTT | CSASWTATEAFF
TRBD2 | TRBJ2-1 | TRBV29-1 | . | TGCAGCGTTGATTCGTTCCTAGCGGGGGTTGAGCAGTTCTTC | CSVDSFLAGVEQFF